This T cell receptor beta chain was observed in a study of breast tumors, draining lymph nodes, adjacent tissues. In TCRdb, the multiplex PCR reads were re-called with MiXCR into one record per CDR3 protein. The sample lists 180,000 or so distinct CDR3 sequences; approximately 30% were seen once. V dropped 1 base and J dropped 2; count of bases not matched to a gene: 18. Germline CDR1 is SGHTA and CDR2 is FQGTGA. CDR3 size: 23 residues. The lymph nodes were axillary draining lymph nodes from breast cancer patients. This clonotype was detected many times. The TCR sequence derives from a female donor with breast cancer. Some clones in this sample may be carry-over from other donors' samples. The source material was axillary lymph node tissue. V and J are TRBV7-3 and TRBJ2-1; 15 bases are shared with TRBD2. The CDR3 region has the DNA TGTGCCAGCAGCTTAAATCCTAACCCCCAGGGACTAGCGGGAGGTCGACCCTACAATGAGCAGTTCTTC. Residues: CASSLNPNPQGLAGGRPYNEQFF. Together with reference TRBV7-3 and TRBJ2-1, the CDR3 gives the full variable domain: GAGVSQTPSNKVTEKGKYVELRCDPISGHTALYWYRQSLGQGPEFLIYFQGTGAADDSGLPNDRFFAVRPEGSVSTLKIQRTERGDSAVYLCASSLNPNPQGLAGGRPYNEQFFGPGTRLTVL.